A selection of T cell receptor beta chains follows, all from one sample in a study of cytomegalovirus exposure and HLA in healthy donors. Data came from immunoSEQ multiplex PCR; TCRdb stores just in-frame clones and leaves some out. Among some 90,000 clones listed, around 67% were seen once. The specimen was PBMCs. The receptors were gathered from a middle-aged man in good health and CMV-seronegative. The CDR3 runs from the conserved cysteine through the conserved F or W. A D gene is named only where the DNA matches it firmly. Rows may omit the clone size; those that give it use once, few, many or a size class.

V gene	D gene	J gene	CDR3 length	clone size	CDR3 protein	CDR3 DNA
TRBV4-2	-	TRBJ2-7	15	once	CASSQGSGVGYEQYF	TGTGCCAGCAGCCAAGGGTCCGGGGTCGGCTACGAGCAGTACTTC
TRBV28	TRBD2	TRBJ2-1	14	-	CASGTSGSNDEQFF	TGTGCCAGCGGCACTAGCGGGAGTAACGATGAGCAGTTCTTC
TRBV7-2	-	TRBJ1-6	16	few	CASSLASLSYNSPLHF	TGTGCCAGCAGCCTGGCTTCGCTCTCCTATAATTCACCCCTCCACTTT
TRBV10-3	-	TRBJ2-7	15	-	CAIRHPGQGTFEQYF	TGTGCCATCAGGCACCCGGGACAAGGGACGTTCGAGCAGTACTTC
TRBV7-2	-	TRBJ1-5	14	-	CASSLGGGAQPQHF	TGTGCCAGCAGCTTAGGTGGAGGGGCACAGCCCCAGCATTTT
TRBV29-1	TRBD1	TRBJ2-1	15	-	CSVEPGTGKNNEQFF	TGCAGCGTTGAGCCGGGGACAGGGAAGAACAATGAGCAGTTCTTC
TRBV6-1	-	TRBJ2-2	12	-	CASFEGAGELFF	TGTGCCAGCTTTGAGGGCGCCGGGGAGCTGTTTTTT
TRBV27	-	TRBJ1-5	14	-	CASSSTGTNQPQHF	TGTGCCAGCAGTTCTACTGGGACAAATCAGCCCCAGCATTTT
TRBV27	-	TRBJ2-2	13	few	CASSLRNTGELFF	TGTGCCAGCAGTTTGAGGAACACCGGGGAGCTGTTTTTT
TRBV12-2	-	TRBJ1-1	17	-	CASRLESVGTVNTEAFF	TGTGCAAGTCGCTTAGAATCGGTTGGGACAGTGAACACTGAAGCTTTCTTT
TRBV5-5	-	TRBJ2-5	11	-	CASSFVETQYF	TGTGCCAGCAGCTTCGTGGAGACCCAGTACTTC